These T cell receptor beta chains were read from a single sample in a study of CD8 T cells in Susac syndrome. TCRdb re-analysed the immunoSEQ multiplex PCR reads in MiXCR, keeping a single row per CDR3 protein. Of about 76,000 distinct CDR3 sequences listed, roughly 91% are singletons. The source material was CD8+ T cells from PBMCs. The receptors come from a human donor with multiple sclerosis. CDR3s include the opening cysteine and the closing phenylalanine or tryptophan. Fields, in order: V gene, CDR3 protein.

>TRBV11-2
CASSLGAQYTYEQYF
>TRBV9
CASSGSGGEETQYF
>TRBV7-9
CASSTPGGGEQFF
>TRBV28
CASSLDVGSSYEQYF
>TRBV2
CASGLSRGDVRETQYF
>TRBV28
CASSLRTGQSYEQYF
>TRBV5-1
CASRVWGDNSEQFF
>TRBV20-1
CSARGVRGPTYEQYF
>TRBV9
CASTPGTGGQETQYF
>TRBV5-1
CASSLAPPGSYEQYF
>TRBV11-2
CASSLEFSGALAKNIQYF
>TRBV28
CASSFTGGPNQPQHF
>TRBV14
CASSHRDRDEKLFF
>TRBV3-1
CASSQDSPGSYGYTF
>TRBV9
CASSVTPGGNTEAFF
>TRBV4-1
CASSLGTGGNQPQHF
>TRBV7-9
CASSFTEAFF
>TRBV9
CASSGPIGYEQYF
>TRBV24-1
CATSDSGRRDYGYTF
>TRBV4-3
CASSQDRDGRFREQYF
>TRBV15
CATSTSGLMNTEAFF
>TRBV29-1
CSASPSGDRGRYGYTF
>TRBV30
CAWGSGPYNEQFF
>TRBV6-1
CASSGAPDYLLFNEQFF
>TRBV20-1
CSAGTSVFSYEQYF
>TRBV7-9
CASSDSNMVYEQYF
>TRBV2
CASSEDLTGDPYNEQFF
>TRBV28
CASTLSVGEQFF
>TRBV19
CASSIWGQPDTQYF
>TRBV30
CAWGMGQSSNQPQHF
>TRBV19
CASTWRDSYNSPLHF
>TRBV27
CASSLSGANVLTF
>TRBV5-6
CASSPGQDRGAQYF
>TRBV10-3
CAISESESRTGDSAGGYTF
>TRBV29-1
CSVEGGQVYEHYF
>TRBV19
CASSLPGGPSEETQYF
>TRBV27
CASSWAGGAYEQYF
>TRBV12-3/TRBV12-4
CASSLDRGYTEAFF
>TRBV5-1
CASRLDRFSTDTQYF
>TRBV29-1
CSVESGDRGSIYNEQFF
>TRBV19
CASSIADGSSYNEQFF
>TRBV7-9
CASSLTTVNYGYTF
>TRBV27
CASSFSLIATGTSGGKEQFF
>TRBV27
CASSPGQGKYEQYF
>TRBV9
CASSVSVAGGPSRRNNEQFF
>TRBV7-2
CASSLDRGRVDEQFF
>TRBV12-3/TRBV12-4
CASSQGREGQTQYF
>TRBV4-1
CASSPGQGIGYGYTF
>TRBV9
CASSVLPSGEQFF
>TRBV4-1
CASSQDYGTGLTEAFF
>TRBV6-6
CASSSFSTDTQYF
>TRBV27
CASSRGQGSNTEAFF
>TRBV25-1
CARSEYIRGLPNTGELFF
>TRBV6-6
CASSYSGSPYEQYF
>TRBV23-1
CASSQSYSGNTEAFF
>TRBV5-4
CASSLGLANTGELFF
>TRBV6-5
CASSYSDLNTEAFF
>TRBV11-2
CASSLEYSAEQYF
>TRBV4-3
CASSQDQRYSYEQYF